One sample yielded the 21 T cell receptor beta chains listed below, sequenced in a study of blood T cell repertoires in COVID-19. Only in-frame clones appear in the TCRdb table, and some are missing; sequencing was by immunoSEQ multiplex PCR. This table has roughly 190,000 clones, 75% to 90% appearing once. Specimen: PBMCs or T cells enriched from blood (not recorded which). The receptors shown here come from a woman aged 18-30 years who had recovered from COVID-19.

As DNA, the CDR3 is TGTGCCAGCAGCTCGCGTTGGGGCCGCACAGATACGCAGTATTTT. Protein: CASSSRWGRTDTQYF. The V call is TRBV5-5, the J call TRBJ2-3; D possibly corresponds to TRBD1 (5 bases). Germline V gene lookup returns CDR1 SGHKS and CDR2 YYEKEE (reference sequence). This CDR3 has 15 residues. Deletions cut 3 bases from V and 1 base from J, with 12 bases between.

The chain is built from TRBV5-8 and TRBJ2-7; D unresolved. CDR1 is SGHTS and CDR2 is YDEGEE in the germline V gene. Trimming removed 5 bases from V and 6 bases from J, with 15 bases in between. The CDR3 is 13 residues long. The CDR3 coding sequence is TGTGCCAGCAGTCTTCCCCCCCTAACCGAGCAGTACTTC. It translates to CASSLPPLTEQYF.

V and J are TRBV7-9 and TRBJ2-7; 8 bases are shared with TRBD1. The CDR3 spans 15 residues. The junction had 10 bases not matched to a gene; V was cut back by 2 bases and J by 7 bases. CDR1 and CDR2 (germline): SEHNR, FQNEAQ (reference sequence). The CDR3 region has the DNA TGTGCCAGCAGCTTACCCGGACAGGGAATCATGGAGCAGTACTTC. Its translation: CASSLPGQGIMEQYF. Supplemented by reference TRBV7-9 and TRBJ2-7, the full variable domain reads DTGVSQNPRHKITKRGQNVTFRCDPISEHNRLYWYRQTLGQGPEFLTYFQNEAQLEKSRLLSDRFSAERPKGSFSTLEIQRTEQGDSAMYLCASSLPGQGIMEQYFGPGTRLTVT.

The chain joins TRBV4-1 to TRBJ2-7; TRBD2 aligns across 13 bases. CDR1 and CDR2 (germline): MGHRA, YSYEKL. J gave up 4 bases and V 1 base, and 13 bases lay outside the gene matches. This CDR3 contains 19 residues. CDR3: CASSQVNLGLTSGRYEQYF. The CDR3 DNA is TGCGCCAGCAGCCAAGTAAACTTAGGCTTGACTAGCGGGAGGTACGAGCAGTACTTC.

The V and J genes are TRBV20-1 and TRBJ2-4, with D maybe TRBD2 (5 bases). V lost 3 bases and J lost 3, with 12 bases in between. Looked up from germline, CDR1 is DFQATT and CDR2 is SNEGSKA (reference sequence). This CDR3 has 14 amino acids. The CDR3, as DNA: TGCAGTGCTAGTGAAAGCGGCCTCAAAAACATTCAGTACTTC. Its protein product is CSASESGLKNIQYF.

In DNA, the CDR3 is TGTGCCTGGAGTGTACTCAGCGGCCGAAACTATGGCTACACCTTC. Its protein product is CAWSVLSGRNYGYTF. This rearrangement joins TRBV30 to TRBJ1-2; no clear D gene. The CDR3 runs 15 residues. The germline CDR1 and CDR2 sequences are GTSNPN and SVGIG (reference sequence). V shed 0 bases and J shed 2 bases, with 13 bases lying between them.

The chain combines TRBV24-1 with TRBJ2-1, with TRBD1 matching over 8 bases. Germline trimming cut 4 bases from V and 2 bases from J; bases unmatched to any gene: 6. There are 16 residues in the CDR3. Germline lookup yields CDR1 KGHDR and CDR2 SFDVKD. CDR3: CATSDPTTGAYNEQFF. The DNA of the CDR3 is TGTGCCACCAGTGACCCAACGACAGGGGCCTACAATGAGCAGTTCTTC.

The CDR3 reads CASRPTSFFEEIIGKRAYQPQHF. The CDR3 coding sequence is TGTGCCAGCAGACCCACCTCTTTTTTCGAGGAAATTATAGGGAAGAGGGCTTACCAGCCCCAGCATTTT. The J gene is TRBJ1-5, the V gene TRBV28; D remains unclear. The CDR3 extends over 23 amino acids. The germline V and J ends were trimmed by 6 bases and 7 bases, with 43 bases remaining between them. Germline loops: CDR1 MDHEN, CDR2 SYDVKM.

DNA of the CDR3: TGTGCCAGCAGCACCGGGACAGGTGCCTACGAGCAGTACTTC. Residues: CASSTGTGAYEQYF. The chain has TRBV9 and TRBJ2-7, with 8 positions matching TRBD1. The germline V gene has CDR1 SGDLS and CDR2 YYNGEE. Trimming took 4 bases from V and 2 from J; bases not matched to a gene: 5. The CDR3 extends over 14 amino acids.

This chain uses TRBV10-1 with TRBJ2-3, with 9 bases identical to TRBD1. The CDR3 contains 18 residues. The J segment lost 1 base and the V segment lost 7 bases, leaving 15 bases of the junction unmatched. Germline V gene sequence: CDR1 WNHNN, CDR2 SYGVQD (reference sequence). The DNA for the CDR3 is TGCGCCAGCAACCTATCCCCAATGACAGGGGGAGGCACAGATACGCAGTATTTT. This encodes CASNLSPMTGGGTDTQYF.

The V gene is TRBV7-9, the J gene TRBJ1-4; 9 nucleotides agree with TRBD1. The CDR3 contains 15 residues. The germline gives CDR1 SEHNR, CDR2 FQNEAQ (reference sequence). Germline trimming cut 5 bases from V and 1 base from J; bases unmatched to any gene: 2. The CDR3, as DNA: TGTGCCAGCAGCCGACAGGGGGGAACTAATGAAAAACTGTTTTTT. Its protein is CASSRQGGTNEKLFF.

The chain recombines TRBV28 with TRBJ1-6, with 11 bases aligning to TRBD1. The CDR3 extends over 14 amino acids. In germline, CDR1 is MDHEN, CDR2 SYDVKM. The V and J ends lost 6 bases and 8 bases, in that order; junction bases with no gene match: 3. CDR3 sequence: CASRPGQGDSPLHF. The CDR3 region has the DNA TGTGCCAGCAGACCGGGACAGGGGGATTCACCCCTCCACTTT.

The chain links TRBV6-4 to TRBJ2-1, with TRBD2 identical over 13 bases. Germline values: CDR1 MRHNA, CDR2 SNTAGT. The CDR3 is 15 residues long. V gave up 0 bases and J gave up 8 bases; unmatched junction bases: 1. Here the CDR3 DNA reads TGTGCCAGCAGTGACTCTACTAGCGGGAGGGATGAGCAGTTCTTC. Translated: CASSDSTSGRDEQFF.

The gene calls are TRBV4-1 and TRBJ2-7; 9 bases map to TRBD2. The CDR3 length is 15 residues. V lost 0 bases and J lost 4; bases outside the gene matches: 4. Germline lookup yields CDR1 MGHRA and CDR2 YSYEKL. The CDR3 coding sequence is TGCGCCAGCAGCCAAGATGCTAGCGGGATGTACGAGCAGTACTTC. It is translated as CASSQDASGMYEQYF.

The chain uses TRBV6-5 and TRBJ2-7; maybe TRBD2 (6 bases). This CDR3 is 13 amino acids long. V dropped 5 bases and J dropped 4 bases, with 12 bases sitting between them. The germline gives CDR1 MNHEY, CDR2 SVGAGI. CDR3 DNA: TGTGCCAGCAGTAAGGGACTCCAATACGAGCAGTACTTC. It codes for CASSKGLQYEQYF.

This clone occurred once. The chain couples TRBV27 to TRBJ2-1; perhaps TRBD2 as D (7 bases). CDR1 is MNHEY and CDR2 is SMNVEV in the germline V gene (reference sequence). The CDR3 consists of 14 residues. V was cut by 4 bases and J by 2 bases, with 9 bases left in between. The CDR3 sequence is CASSSGGTYNEQFF. Here the CDR3 DNA reads TGTGCCAGCAGTTCGGGGGGCACCTACAATGAGCAGTTCTTC.

The V call is TRBV18, the J call TRBJ1-5; possibly TRBD1 for D (5 bases). V gave up 6 bases and J gave up 4 bases, with 19 bases separating them. Germline lookup yields CDR1 KGHSH and CDR2 LQKENI. This CDR3 contains 16 residues. The CDR3 coding sequence is TGTGCCAGCTCGCAAAGTGGGCGACAGAGAAATCAGCCCCAGCATTTT. It codes for CASSQSGRQRNQPQHF.

The chain carries TRBV4-1 and TRBJ2-3; 10 bases match TRBD2. This CDR3 comprises 19 residues. Germline-derived CDR1 and CDR2 are MGHRA and YSYEKL. V trimming: 0 bases; J trimming: 2 bases; junction bases outside the gene matches: 11. The DNA for the CDR3 is TGCGCCAGCAGCCAAGATCCTTCCCTAGCGGGAGCCGTCACAGATACGCAGTATTTT. Amino acid sequence: CASSQDPSLAGAVTDTQYF.

This clone was found once. The J gene is TRBJ1-1, the V gene TRBV27, with 7 bases identical to TRBD1. The CDR3 loop spans 15 amino acids. V lost 5 bases, J lost 6 bases, and 12 bases stayed unmatched. The germline gives CDR1 MNHEY, CDR2 SMNVEV (reference sequence). Here the CDR3 reads CASSITTGMLSEAFF. The CDR3 nucleotides read TGTGCCAGCAGTATAACGACAGGGATGTTGTCTGAAGCTTTCTTT.

The CDR3 coding sequence is TGTGCCAGCAGTGAGGGACTAGCGGGAGGAGGGGTCCAAGAGACCCAGTACTTC. Amino acid sequence: CASSEGLAGGGVQETQYF. The rearrangement uses TRBV2 and TRBJ2-5; 15 bases are a match to TRBD2. This CDR3 comprises 18 residues. Per germline, CDR1 SNHLY and CDR2 FYNNEI. Trimming at V came to 3 bases and at J to 1 base, leaving 6 bases not matched to a gene.

The chain recombines TRBV25-1 with TRBJ1-4, with TRBD1 identical over 9 bases. Per germline, CDR1 MGHDK and CDR2 SYGVNS. With V trimmed by 2 bases and J by 7 bases, 8 bases remained unmatched. This CDR3 contains 16 residues. The CDR3 sequence is CASSELYRGLGEKLFF. The CDR3 coding sequence is TGTGCCAGCAGTGAACTCTACAGGGGGCTCGGTGAAAAACTGTTTTTT. The entire variable domain, with the rest obtained from reference TRBV25-1 and TRBJ1-4, is as follows: EADIYQTPRYLVIGTGKKITLECSQTMGHDKMYWYQQDPGMELHLIHYSYGVNSTEKGDLSSESTVSRIRTEHFPLTLESARPSHTSQYLCASSELYRGLGEKLFFGSGTQLSVL.